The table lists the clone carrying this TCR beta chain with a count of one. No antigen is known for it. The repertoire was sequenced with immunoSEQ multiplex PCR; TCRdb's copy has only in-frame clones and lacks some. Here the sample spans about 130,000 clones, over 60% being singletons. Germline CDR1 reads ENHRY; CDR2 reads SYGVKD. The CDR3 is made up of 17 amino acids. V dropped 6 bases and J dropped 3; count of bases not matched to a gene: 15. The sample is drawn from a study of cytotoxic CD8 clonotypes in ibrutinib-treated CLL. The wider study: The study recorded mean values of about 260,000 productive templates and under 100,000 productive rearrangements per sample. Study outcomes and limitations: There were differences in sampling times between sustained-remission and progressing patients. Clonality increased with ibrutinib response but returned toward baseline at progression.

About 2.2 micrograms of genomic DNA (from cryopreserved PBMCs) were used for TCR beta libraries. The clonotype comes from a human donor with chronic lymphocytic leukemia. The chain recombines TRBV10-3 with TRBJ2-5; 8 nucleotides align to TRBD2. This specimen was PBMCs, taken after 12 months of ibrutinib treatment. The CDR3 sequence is CAISALFGLAEKETQYF. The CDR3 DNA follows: TGTGCCATCAGCGCCCTATTTGGACTAGCAGAAAAAGAGACCCAGTACTTC.